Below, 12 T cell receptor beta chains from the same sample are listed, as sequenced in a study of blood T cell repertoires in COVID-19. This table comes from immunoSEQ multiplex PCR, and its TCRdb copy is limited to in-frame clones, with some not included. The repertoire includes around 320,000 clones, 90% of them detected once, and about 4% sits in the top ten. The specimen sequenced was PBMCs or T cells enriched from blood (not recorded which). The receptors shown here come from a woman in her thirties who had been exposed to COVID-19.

The CDR3 nucleotides are TGTGCCAGCATGAAATGGCAGGGTGTGGGCGAGCAGTACTTC. It encodes CASMKWQGVGEQYF. The chain carries TRBV7-9 and TRBJ2-7; a possible D gene is TRBD1 (5 bases). V lost 7 bases, J lost 6 bases, and 19 bases lay in between. The CDR3 sequence is 14 residues long. Germline V gene lookup returns CDR1 SEHNR and CDR2 FQNEAQ (reference sequence).

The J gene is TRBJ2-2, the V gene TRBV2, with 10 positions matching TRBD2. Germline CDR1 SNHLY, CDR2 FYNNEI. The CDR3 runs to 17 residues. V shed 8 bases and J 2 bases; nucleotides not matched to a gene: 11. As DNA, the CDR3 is TGTGCCAGCGGATGGGCTAGCGGGGGCCTAAACACCGGGGAGCTGTTTTTT. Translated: CASGWASGGLNTGELFF.

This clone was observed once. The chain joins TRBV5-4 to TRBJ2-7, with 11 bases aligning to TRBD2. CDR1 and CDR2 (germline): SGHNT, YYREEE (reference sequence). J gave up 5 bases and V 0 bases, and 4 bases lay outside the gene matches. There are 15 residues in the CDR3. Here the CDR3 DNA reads TGTGCCAGCAGCTTGGTTCTAGCGGGGGGTGACGAGCAGTACTTC. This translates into CASSLVLAGGDEQYF.

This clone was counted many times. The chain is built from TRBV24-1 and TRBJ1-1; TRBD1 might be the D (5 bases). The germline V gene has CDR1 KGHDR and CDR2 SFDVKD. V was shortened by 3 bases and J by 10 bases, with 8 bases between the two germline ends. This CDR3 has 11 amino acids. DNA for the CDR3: TGTGCCACCAGTGATCAGGGTTTAGCTTTCTTT. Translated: CATSDQGLAFF.

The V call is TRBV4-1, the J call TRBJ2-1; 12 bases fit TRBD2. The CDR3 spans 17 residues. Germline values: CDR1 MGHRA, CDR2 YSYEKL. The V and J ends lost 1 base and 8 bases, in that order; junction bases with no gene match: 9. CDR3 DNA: TGCGCCAGCAGCCAAGGACGGCCTAGCGGGGGGGCCGATGAGCAGTTCTTC. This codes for CASSQGRPSGGADEQFF.

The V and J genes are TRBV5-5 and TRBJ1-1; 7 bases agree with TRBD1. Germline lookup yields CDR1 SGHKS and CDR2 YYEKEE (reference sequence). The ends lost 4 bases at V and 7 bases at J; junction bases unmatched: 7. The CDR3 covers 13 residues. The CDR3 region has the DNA TGTGCCAGCAGCCTGACAGGGACCGATGAAGCTTTCTTT. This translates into CASSLTGTDEAFF.

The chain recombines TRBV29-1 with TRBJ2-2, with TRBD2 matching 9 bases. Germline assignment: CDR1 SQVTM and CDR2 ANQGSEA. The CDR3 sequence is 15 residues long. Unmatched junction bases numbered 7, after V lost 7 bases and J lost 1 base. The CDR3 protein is CSASIAGENTGELFF. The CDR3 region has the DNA TGCAGCGCTAGCATAGCGGGGGAGAACACCGGGGAGCTGTTTTTT.

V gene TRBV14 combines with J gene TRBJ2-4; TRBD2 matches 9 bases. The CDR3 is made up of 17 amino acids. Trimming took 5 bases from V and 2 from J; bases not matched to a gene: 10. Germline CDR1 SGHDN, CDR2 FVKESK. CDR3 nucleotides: TGTGCCAGCAGCGGCGGCATAAGCGGGGGGTCCAAAAACATTCAGTACTTC. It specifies CASSGGISGGSKNIQYF.

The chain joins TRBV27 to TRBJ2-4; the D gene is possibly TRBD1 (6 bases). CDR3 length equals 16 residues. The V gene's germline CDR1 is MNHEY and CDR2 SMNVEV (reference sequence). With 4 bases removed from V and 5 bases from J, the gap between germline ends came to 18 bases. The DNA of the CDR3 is TGTGCCAGCAGTTCCCCCCTAGGGGGACGGGAAAACATTCAGTACTTC. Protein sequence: CASSSPLGGRENIQYF.

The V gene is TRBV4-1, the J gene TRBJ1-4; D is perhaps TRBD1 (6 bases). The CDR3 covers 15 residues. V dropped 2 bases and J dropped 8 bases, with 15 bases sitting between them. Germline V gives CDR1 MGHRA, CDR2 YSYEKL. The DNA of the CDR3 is TGCGCCAGCAGCCAAAGACTCCGGGACACCGAAAAACTGTTTTTT. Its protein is CASSQRLRDTEKLFF.

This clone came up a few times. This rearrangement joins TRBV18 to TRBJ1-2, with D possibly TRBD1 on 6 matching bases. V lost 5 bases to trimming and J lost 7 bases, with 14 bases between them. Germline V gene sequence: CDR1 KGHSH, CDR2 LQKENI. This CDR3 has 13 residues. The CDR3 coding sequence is TGTGCCAGCTCATATGAACAGGGAAGTGGCTACACCTTC. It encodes CASSYEQGSGYTF.

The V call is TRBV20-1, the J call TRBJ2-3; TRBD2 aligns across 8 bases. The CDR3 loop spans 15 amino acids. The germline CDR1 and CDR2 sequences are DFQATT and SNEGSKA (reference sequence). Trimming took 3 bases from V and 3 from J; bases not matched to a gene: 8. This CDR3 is CSASGRRGATDTQYF. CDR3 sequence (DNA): TGCAGTGCTAGTGGCCGGCGGGGGGCTACAGATACGCAGTATTTT.